This TCR beta chain was observed in a study of cytotoxic CD8 clonotypes in ibrutinib-treated CLL. The wider study: Results showed 25 or so partial and 2 complete responses; following median roughly 66 months, approximately 15 remained remitted, roughly 12 advanced. Points from the study as a whole: Public clonotypes, rarely seen, contracted or held steady on treatment.

About this clone: Its antigen is unidentified.

V dropped 1 base and J dropped 5; count of bases not matched to a gene: 9. This CDR3 is 19 amino acids long. In germline, CDR1 is MGHRA, CDR2 YSYEKL. Only in-frame clones appear in the TCRdb table, and some are missing; sequencing was by immunoSEQ multiplex PCR. Of about 86,000 clones in the sample, more than 70% were seen once. Sequencing used PBMCs, obtained before ibrutinib treatment. The rearrangement uses TRBV4-1 and TRBJ2-4; 15 bases are shared with TRBD2. This receptor was obtained from a human donor with chronic lymphocytic leukemia. CDR3 in amino acids: CASSQGFGLAGGLENIQYF. As DNA, the CDR3 is TGCGCCAGCAGCCAAGGGTTCGGACTAGCGGGAGGGTTGGAAAACATTCAGTACTTC.